One sample yielded the 29 T cell receptor beta chains listed below, sequenced in a study of T cells in Graves' hyperthyroidism and ophthalmopathy. Amplification targeted TCR beta CDR3 regions from RNA transcripts. Using the HTBI primer set, a first-round RT-PCR was run on the TCR CDR3. Each CDR3 protein is one row after TCRdb ran MiXCR on the multiplex PCR reads. The sample includes roughly 250,000 distinct CDR3 sequences, about a sixth of them seen just once. The sequencing sample was made of blood. All receptors come from a woman aged 18-35 years with Graves' ophthalmopathy.

This clonotype was observed at least ten times. This sequence joins TRBV6-2 or TRBV6-3 and TRBJ2-7, with D unclear. CDR1 MNHEY and CDR2 SVGEGT come from the germline V gene. V lost 2 bases to trimming and J lost 5 bases, with 19 bases between them. This CDR3 has 16 residues. CDR3 amino acids: CASSYAAGSSRNEQYF. The CDR3 DNA reads as TGTGCCAGCAGTTACGCGGCAGGTTCCTCTAGGAACGAGCAGTACTTC.

This clonotype came up many times. The chain joins TRBV20-1 to TRBJ2-7; D perhaps matches TRBD1 (7 bases). Trimming cost V 0 bases and J 6 bases, with 24 bases left between them. The CDR3 sequence is 17 residues long. Germline V gives CDR1 DFQATT, CDR2 SNEGSKA (reference sequence). CDR3 in amino acids: CSARDFLGGGHAGEQYF. Written as DNA, the CDR3 is TGCAGTGCTAGAGACTTTTTAGGAGGGGGCCATGCGGGCGAGCAGTACTTC.

The sample holds a few counts of this clonotype. The V gene is TRBV7-6, the J gene TRBJ2-1; D is undetermined. V lost 5 bases and J lost 0, with 11 bases in between. Germline V gene sequence: CDR1 SGHVS, CDR2 FNYEAQ. The CDR3 has 15 residues. CDR3 bases: TGTGCCAGCAGCCCTCGTGCGATCTCCTACAATGAGCAGTTCTTC. Translating it yields CASSPRAISYNEQFF.

This rearrangement joins TRBV7-2 to TRBJ2-5; 9 bases fit TRBD2. Germline V lookup: CDR1 SGHTA, CDR2 FQGNSA. With V trimmed by 0 bases and J by 5 bases, 7 bases remained unmatched. The CDR3 sequence is 16 residues long. The CDR3 region has the DNA TGTGCCAGCAGCTTAGCATCTAGCGGGATGGGGGAGACCCAGTACTTC. This gives the protein CASSLASSGMGETQYF.

This clonotype was counted ten times or more. This chain's CDR3 is CASSLVISGSLADTQYF. In nucleotides, the CDR3 is TGTGCCAGCAGCTTGGTTATTAGCGGGAGTTTGGCAGATACGCAGTATTTT. J is TRBJ2-3 and V is TRBV5-8, with TRBD2 matching over 9 bases. Germline V lookup: CDR1 SGHTS, CDR2 YDEGEE. Unmatched junction bases numbered 9, after V lost 0 bases and J lost 4 bases. The CDR3 contains 17 residues.

The rearrangement links TRBV10-3 to TRBJ1-2; 11 bases are a match to TRBD1. The germline CDR1 and CDR2 sequences are ENHRY and SYGVKD. V trimming: 8 bases; J trimming: 8 bases; junction bases outside the gene matches: 7. The CDR3 sequence is 13 residues long. The CDR3 here is CAIFRTGGRGYTF. The CDR3 nucleotides read TGTGCCATCTTTCGGACAGGGGGCCGCGGCTACACCTTC.

This clonotype was seen at least ten times. The rearrangement joins TRBV15 to TRBJ2-7, with D possibly being TRBD1 (7 bases). This CDR3 comprises 16 residues. Germline CDR1 and CDR2: LNHNV and YYDKDF (reference sequence). The germline V and J ends were trimmed by 0 bases and 2 bases, with 14 bases remaining between them. CDR3 nucleotide sequence: TGTGCCACCAGCAGAGATGGGGGGACAGCGCCCTACGAGCAGTACTTC. Translated: CATSRDGGTAPYEQYF.

This clonotype was counted only a few times. V and J are TRBV5-1 and TRBJ2-1; TRBD2 agrees at 7 bases. The V gene end was trimmed by 4 bases and the J gene end by 7 bases; junction bases not matched to a gene: 14. The CDR3 is 16 amino acids. The germline V gene encodes CDR1 SGHRS and CDR2 YFSETQ. The CDR3 loop reads CASSAQSAGAGNEQFF. The CDR3 DNA sequence: TGCGCCAGCAGCGCCCAGTCGGCGGGAGCAGGTAATGAGCAGTTCTTC.

The chain recombines TRBV19 with TRBJ1-4, with a tentative D call TRBD1 (6 bases). The CDR3 runs 15 residues. Germline V CDR1 and CDR2: LNHDA, SQIVND (reference sequence). Trimming stripped 6 bases from V and 5 bases from J, with 16 bases between. The CDR3 DNA is TGTGCCAGTAGCGTCCGGACAGAGCGGAATGAAAAACTGTTTTTT. It codes for CASSVRTERNEKLFF.

The chain is built from TRBV6-4 and TRBJ2-6, with no clear D. V gave up 6 bases and J gave up 0 bases, with 6 bases separating them. The CDR3 has 14 residues. Germline CDR1 is MRHNA and CDR2 is SNTAGT. CDR3 sequence reads: CASSRDSGANVLTF. In DNA form, the CDR3 reads TGTGCCAGCAGCAGAGACTCTGGGGCCAACGTCCTGACTTTC.

This clonotype has at least ten counts. The V gene is TRBV20-1, the J gene TRBJ2-3; weak D call: TRBD2 (5 bases). Trimming shortened V by 3 bases and J by 0 bases, and 22 bases separated the two germline ends. From germline, CDR1 is DFQATT and CDR2 SNEGSKA (reference sequence). This CDR3 region has 18 residues. CDR3 region: CSARMNGVPHRSTDTQYF. The CDR3 nucleotides are TGCAGTGCTAGGATGAACGGGGTCCCACATCGGAGCACAGATACGCAGTATTTT.

This clonotype was counted at least ten times. The rearrangement joins TRBV15 to TRBJ1-2; unclear D gene. The CDR3 consists of 12 residues. Germline CDR1 and CDR2: LNHNV and YYDKDF (reference sequence). V was pared by 0 bases and J by 8 bases, with 7 bases between. The CDR3 reads CATSRDSGGYTF. As DNA, the CDR3 is TGTGCCACCAGCAGAGACTCGGGCGGCTACACCTTC.

In this sample, this clonotype turned up many times. This rearrangement joins TRBV18 to TRBJ2-1; the match to TRBD1 covers 9 bases. CDR1 and CDR2 (germline): KGHSH, LQKENI. V lost 6 bases to trimming and J lost 8 bases; unmatched junction nucleotides: 2. CDR3 size: 12 residues. CDR3 loop: CASSRQGDEQFF. CDR3 DNA: TGTGCCAGCTCGCGACAGGGGGATGAGCAGTTCTTC.

This clonotype occurred many times. The V gene is TRBV28, the J gene TRBJ1-2; maybe TRBD1 (6 bases). Between the trimmed V and J ends, which lost 6 bases and 2 bases, there was a span of 13 bases. Per germline, CDR1 MDHEN and CDR2 SYDVKM. This CDR3 has 14 residues. In DNA form, the CDR3 reads TGTGCCAGCAGACCGGACAGAGGGAACTATGGCTACACCTTC. Residues: CASRPDRGNYGYTF.

This clonotype was observed at least ten times. The chain employs TRBV6-1 and TRBJ1-1; 10 bases line up with TRBD1. The CDR3 has 13 amino acids. Germline CDR1 and CDR2: MNHNS and SASEGT. Germline trimming cut 6 bases from V and 9 bases from J; bases unmatched to any gene: 7. The CDR3 nucleotides read TGTGCCAGCAGGGGACAGGGGAGTATGCAAGCTTTCTTT. Translated, it gives CASRGQGSMQAFF.

This clonotype has at least ten counts. V and J are TRBV28 and TRBJ1-5; unclear D gene. Germline V gene lookup returns CDR1 MDHEN and CDR2 SYDVKM. Trimming took 3 bases from V and 7 from J, leaving 10 bases between them. This CDR3 is 13 amino acids long. The CDR3 region is CASSFSGRQPQHF. In DNA, the CDR3 is TGTGCCAGCAGTTTTTCGGGCAGACAGCCCCAGCATTTT.

The rearrangement uses TRBV28 and TRBJ1-1; D is possibly TRBD1 (5 bases). Germline V gene data show CDR1 as MDHEN and CDR2 as SYDVKM. CDR3 length: 16 residues. V lost 4 bases and J lost 0, with 15 bases in between. This chain's CDR3 is CASSSPGRTMNTEAFF. DNA of the CDR3: TGTGCCAGCAGTTCCCCGGGACGCACAATGAACACTGAAGCTTTCTTT.

This clonotype was seen repeatedly, ten times or more. The chain recombines TRBV7-2 with TRBJ2-7, with 8 bases aligning to TRBD1. J gave up 1 base and V 5 bases, and 1 base lay outside the gene matches. Germline assignment: CDR1 SGHTA and CDR2 FQGNSA. CDR3 length: 13 amino acids. The CDR3: CASSRDRSYEQYF. Here the CDR3 DNA reads TGTGCCAGCAGCCGGGACAGGTCCTACGAGCAGTACTTC.

The chain uses TRBV13 and TRBJ2-1; D gene ambiguous. The ends were cut back, 6 bases at V and 0 bases at J, with 9 bases in the middle. Germline CDR1 PRHDT, CDR2 FYEKMQ (reference sequence). The CDR3 length is 14 residues. CDR3 coding DNA: TGTGCCAGCAGGGGATCAGACTCCTACAATGAGCAGTTCTTC. It codes for CASRGSDSYNEQFF.

This clonotype was observed a few times. This chain connects TRBV12-3 or TRBV12-4 to TRBJ2-7; TRBD1 agrees at 10 bases. The ends lost 2 bases at V and 4 bases at J; junction bases unmatched: 5. The CDR3 is 15 residues long. CDR3 sequence: CASSLYRDRGYEQYF. The CDR3 DNA reads TGTGCCAGCAGTTTATACCGGGACAGGGGATACGAGCAGTACTTC.

A few counts support this clonotype. The chain couples TRBV2 to TRBJ2-6; the match to TRBD1 covers 9 bases. V lost 6 bases, J lost 2 bases, and 5 bases stayed unmatched. Germline CDR1 reads SNHLY; CDR2 reads FYNNEI. The CDR3 is 16 amino acids. The CDR3 bases are TGTGCCAGCAGGCATTACAGGGGGCCTGGGGCCAACGTCCTGACTTTC. Translated: CASRHYRGPGANVLTF.

This chain joins TRBV19 and TRBJ1-6; 8 nucleotides agree with TRBD1. Trimming at V came to 10 bases and at J to 1 base, leaving 6 bases not matched to a gene. Germline CDR1 LNHDA, CDR2 SQIVND (reference sequence). This CDR3 is built from 15 residues. CDR3 coding DNA: TGTGCCATCGAGAACAGGGGGTCCTATAATTCACCCCTCCACTTT. It encodes CAIENRGSYNSPLHF.

This clonotype was seen repeatedly, ten times or more. The rearrangement uses TRBV2 and TRBJ2-1; 9 positions match TRBD2. The length of the CDR3 is 14 residues. J was trimmed by 7 bases and V by 4 bases; bases with no gene match: 5. Germline V lookup: CDR1 SNHLY, CDR2 FYNNEI. The CDR3 sequence is CASSGGRARNEQFF. The CDR3 DNA follows: TGTGCCAGCAGTGGCGGGAGGGCGAGGAATGAGCAGTTCTTC.

The V gene is TRBV28, the J gene TRBJ2-1, with D possibly being TRBD2 (5 bases). Germline lookup yields CDR1 MDHEN and CDR2 SYDVKM. The CDR3 has 16 residues. V lost 6 bases to trimming and J lost 4 bases, with 19 bases between them. In DNA, the CDR3 is TGTGCCAGCAGCGGCTCGGGATTAAGCCGATACAATGAGCAGTTCTTC. Protein: CASSGSGLSRYNEQFF. Variable domain in full (rest from reference TRBV28 and TRBJ2-1): DVKVTQSSRYLVKRTGEKVFLECVQDMDHENMFWYRQDPGLGLRLIYFSYDVKMKEKGDIPEGYSVSREKKERFSLILESASTNQTSMYLCASSGSGLSRYNEQFFGPGTRLTVL.

CDR3 bases: TGTGCCAGCAGGGGCCCGGGCTATGGCTACACCTTC. This codes for CASRGPGYGYTF. V usage is TRBV28 and J usage is TRBJ1-2; no reliable D call. The CDR3 sequence is 12 residues long. V was cut by 6 bases and J by 4 bases, with 9 bases left in between. From germline, CDR1 is MDHEN and CDR2 SYDVKM.

Ten or more counts support this clonotype. V and J are TRBV28 and TRBJ1-6; possibly TRBD1 for D (5 bases). Trimming stripped 7 bases from V and 8 bases from J, with 21 bases between. The CDR3 has 16 amino acids. Germline-derived CDR1 and CDR2 are MDHEN and SYDVKM. CDR3 sequence: CASTSKSRGRDSPLHF. CDR3 in DNA: TGTGCCAGCACTTCGAAATCCCGGGGCAGGGATTCACCCCTCCACTTT.

This clonotype has a count of ten or more. As DNA, the CDR3 is TGTGCCACTTCGCCCGGGGCGGGGGGTCAGCCCCAGCATTTT. The encoded protein is CATSPGAGGQPQHF. The V and J genes are TRBV24-1 and TRBJ1-5, with TRBD1 as a possible D gene (5 bases). V gave up 10 bases and J gave up 6 bases, with 18 bases separating them. The germline gives CDR1 KGHDR, CDR2 SFDVKD. The CDR3 is 14 amino acids.

This clonotype was found many times. V gene TRBV7-3 combines with J gene TRBJ2-3; D may be TRBD1 or TRBD2 (5 bases each). The CDR3 has 16 residues. The germline V and J ends were trimmed by 1 base and 0 bases, with 11 bases remaining between them. The germline V gene has CDR1 SGHTA and CDR2 FQGTGA. CDR3 in amino acids: CASSLIPGASTDTQYF. The CDR3 DNA sequence: TGTGCCAGCAGCTTAATCCCCGGGGCTAGCACAGATACGCAGTATTTT.

This clonotype came up many times. The chain has TRBV6-2 or TRBV6-3 and TRBJ2-5; possible D gene TRBD2, 5 bases. The CDR3 sequence is 14 residues long. Trimming pared 7 bases from V and 5 bases from J, leaving 17 bases between. The germline V gene has CDR1 MNHEY and CDR2 SVGEGT. Written as DNA, the CDR3 is TGTGCCAGCAATCACCCCGGGGAGAGGGAGACCCAGTACTTC. Translating it yields CASNHPGERETQYF.